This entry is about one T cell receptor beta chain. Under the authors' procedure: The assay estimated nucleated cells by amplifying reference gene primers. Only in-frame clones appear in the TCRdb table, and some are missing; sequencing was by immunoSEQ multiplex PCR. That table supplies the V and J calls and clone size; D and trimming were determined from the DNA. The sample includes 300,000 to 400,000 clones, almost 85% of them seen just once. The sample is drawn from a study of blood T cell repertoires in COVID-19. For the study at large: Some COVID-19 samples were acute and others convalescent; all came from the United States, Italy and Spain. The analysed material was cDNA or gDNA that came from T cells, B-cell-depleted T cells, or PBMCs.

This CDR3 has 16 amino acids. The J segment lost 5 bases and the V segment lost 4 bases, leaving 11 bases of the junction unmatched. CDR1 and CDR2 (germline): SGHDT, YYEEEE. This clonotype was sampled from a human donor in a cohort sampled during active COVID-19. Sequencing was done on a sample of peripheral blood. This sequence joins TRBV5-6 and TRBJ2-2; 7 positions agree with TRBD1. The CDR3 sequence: CASSLARGGGTGELFF. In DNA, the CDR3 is TGTGCCAGCAGCCTGGCTCGAGGGGGCGGTACCGGGGAGCTGTTTTTT.